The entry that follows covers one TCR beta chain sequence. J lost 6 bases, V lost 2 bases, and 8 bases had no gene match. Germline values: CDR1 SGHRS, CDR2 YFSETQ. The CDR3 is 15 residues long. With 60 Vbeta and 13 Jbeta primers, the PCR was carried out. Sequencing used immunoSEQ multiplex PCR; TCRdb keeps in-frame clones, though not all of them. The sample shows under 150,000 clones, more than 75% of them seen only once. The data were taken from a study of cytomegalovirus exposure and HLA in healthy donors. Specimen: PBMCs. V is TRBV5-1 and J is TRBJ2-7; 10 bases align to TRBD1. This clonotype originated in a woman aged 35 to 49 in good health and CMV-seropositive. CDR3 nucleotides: TGCGCCAGCAGCTTAGTCGACAGGGGGCAGGGCGAGCAGTACTTC. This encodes CASSLVDRGQGEQYF.